The source of this T cell receptor (beta chain) is a study of blood T cell repertoires in COVID-19. Across the whole study: Sites across the United States, Italy and Spain contributed samples from acute and convalescent COVID-19. T cells, B-cell-depleted T cells, or PBMCs provided the cDNA or gDNA that served as material.

Germline V gives CDR1 SGHAT, CDR2 FQNNGV. CDR3 length: 14 residues. V was pared by 5 bases and J by 8 bases, with 10 bases of the junction left unmatched. In the original analysis: Amplification from reference gene primers served as the basis for estimated nucleated cell counts. The table came from immunoSEQ multiplex PCR; TCRdb's copy has only in-frame clones and leaves some out. D and trimming were read from the DNA, whereas the V and J calls and clone size are those reported in that table. The sample holds 110,000 or so clones, approximately 85% seen once. A Seattle source enrolled patients during active infection and followed them longitudinally.

Source material: peripheral blood. The chain employs TRBV11-2 and TRBJ1-2, with 8 nucleotides matching TRBD1. This clonotype was obtained from a woman aged 60-75 years with COVID-19, enrolled during active disease. The chain's CDR3 is CASSPRTGGEGYTF. In nucleotides, the CDR3 is TGTGCCAGCAGCCCCCGAACAGGGGGTGAAGGCTACACCTTC.